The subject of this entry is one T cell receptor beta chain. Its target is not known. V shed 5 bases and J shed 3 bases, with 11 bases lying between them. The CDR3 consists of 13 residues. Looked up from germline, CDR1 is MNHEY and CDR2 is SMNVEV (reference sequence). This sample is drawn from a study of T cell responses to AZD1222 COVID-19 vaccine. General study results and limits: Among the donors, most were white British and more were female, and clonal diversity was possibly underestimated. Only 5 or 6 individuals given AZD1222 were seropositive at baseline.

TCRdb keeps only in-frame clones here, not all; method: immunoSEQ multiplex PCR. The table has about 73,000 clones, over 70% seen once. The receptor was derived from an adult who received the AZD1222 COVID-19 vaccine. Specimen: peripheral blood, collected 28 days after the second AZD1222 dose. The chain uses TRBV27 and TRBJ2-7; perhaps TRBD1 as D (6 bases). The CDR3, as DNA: TGTGCCAGCAGTCTTCTACAGGGCTACGAGCAGTACTTC. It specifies CASSLLQGYEQYF.